Listed below are T cell receptor beta chains from one sample, sequenced in a study of beta chain features in type 1 diabetes. Sequencing was performed with immunoSEQ multiplex PCR; in TCRdb, only in-frame clones are kept and a portion is missing. The sample has 250,000 or so clones, over 20% seen once. Input material: naive CD4+ T cells from blood. These receptors originate from a woman in her 40s with type 1 diabetes. Each CDR3 is given with its conserved first and last residue. A D gene is named only where the DNA matches it firmly. Some rows have no size entry. The others give once, few or many, or a class for an expanded clone.

J gene	D gene	clone size	V gene	CDR3 length	CDR3 protein	CDR3 DNA
TRBJ1-5	-	few	TRBV5-1	16	CASSLEGRGGNQPQHF	TGCGCCAGCAGCTTGGAAGGCAGGGGAGGCAATCAGCCCCAGCATTTT
TRBJ1-1	-	few	TRBV14	11	CASSQGGGAFF	TGTGCCAGCAGCCAAGGGGGCGGAGCTTTCTTT
TRBJ1-2	TRBD1	-	TRBV5-4	15	CASSFVRGTGYGYTF	TGTGCCAGCAGCTTTGTCCGAGGGACAGGCTATGGCTACACCTTC
TRBJ1-1	-	few	TRBV9	15	CASSVGVQLNTEAFF	TGTGCCAGCAGCGTAGGGGTACAGCTGAACACTGAAGCTTTCTTT
TRBJ1-6	-	few	TRBV4-2	17	CASSQGRGGNYNSPLHF	TGTGCCAGCAGCCAAGGGAGGGGGGGTAACTATAATTCACCCCTCCACTTT
TRBJ2-7	TRBD1	few	TRBV13	17	CASSLLKPQGETYEQYF	TGTGCCAGCAGCTTGCTCAAACCACAGGGGGAAACCTACGAGCAGTACTTC
TRBJ2-7	-	few	TRBV6-5	11	CASLLGGEQYF	TGTGCCAGCCTTCTGGGGGGCGAGCAGTACTTC
TRBJ2-1	TRBD2	few	TRBV11-3	15	CASSFGTSGYNEQFF	TGTGCCAGCAGCTTCGGGACTAGCGGCTACAATGAGCAGTTCTTC
TRBJ2-7	-	-	TRBV5-6	12	CASSGDPYEQYF	TGTGCCAGCAGCGGAGACCCCTACGAGCAGTACTTC
TRBJ1-2	TRBD1	-	TRBV4-3	16	CASSQVTGALNYGYTF	TGCGCCAGCAGCCAAGTCACAGGGGCTTTAAACTATGGCTACACCTTC
TRBJ1-2	-	-	TRBV29-1	11	CSVRDISGYTF	TGCAGCGTCCGGGACATCTCAGGCTACACCTTC
TRBJ2-2	TRBD2	-	TRBV11-2	16	CASSVGLAGHTGELFF	TGTGCCAGCAGCGTCGGACTAGCGGGACACACCGGGGAGCTGTTTTTT
TRBJ2-7	TRBD1	-	TRBV18	11	CASPTGYEQYF	TGTGCCAGCCCGACAGGGTACGAGCAGTACTTC
TRBJ1-2	-	-	TRBV28	10	CASRGYGYTF	TGTGCCAGCCGGGGCTATGGCTACACCTTC
TRBJ2-1	-	-	TRBV18	15	CASSPRGEIENEQFF	TGTGCCAGCTCACCACGGGGGGAAATCGAGAATGAGCAGTTCTTC
TRBJ2-1	TRBD1	-	TRBV5-1	14	CASSPQGAGNEQFF	TGCGCCAGCAGCCCACAGGGGGCAGGGAATGAGCAGTTCTTC
TRBJ1-1	TRBD1	few	TRBV4-3	15	CASSLDRDMDTEAFF	TGCGCCAGCAGCCTCGACAGGGATATGGACACTGAAGCTTTCTTT
TRBJ1-2	TRBD1	-	TRBV6-5	15	CASSYGDRGGYGYTF	TGTGCCAGCAGTTACGGAGACAGGGGCGGATATGGCTACACCTTC
TRBJ2-5	TRBD1	few	TRBV7-2	16	CASSSPGRGLLETQYF	TGTGCCAGCAGCTCCCCGGGCAGGGGGCTGTTGGAGACCCAGTACTTC
TRBJ2-1	-	-	TRBV7-8	15	CASSLVRDELSAQFF	TGTGCCAGCAGCTTAGTGCGGGACGAACTGTCAGCGCAGTTCTTC
TRBJ1-1	TRBD1	few	TRBV29-1	13	CSVAGQANTEAFF	TGCAGCGTAGCCGGACAGGCGAACACTGAAGCTTTCTTT
TRBJ2-3	-	-	TRBV5-1	14	CASTSAQSENTQYF	TGCGCCAGCACTAGCGCCCAATCGGAAAATACGCAGTATTTT
TRBJ1-4	TRBD1	few	TRBV9	15	CASSSPGQGNEKLFF	TGTGCCAGCAGCTCCCCGGGACAGGGTAATGAAAAACTGTTTTTT
TRBJ1-5	-	few	TRBV4-3	14	CASSQDIRNQPQHF	TGCGCCAGCAGCCAAGATATCAGGAATCAGCCCCAGCATTTT
TRBJ2-2	TRBD2	few	TRBV30	14	CAWTSGIGAGELFF	TGTGCCTGGACTAGCGGGATAGGTGCCGGGGAGCTGTTTTTT
TRBJ2-1	-	few	TRBV9	15	CASSVAGISYNEQFF	TGTGCCAGCAGCGTAGCGGGGATCTCCTACAATGAGCAGTTCTTC
TRBJ2-4	TRBD1	-	TRBV7-9	18	CASSLDGQGGLAKNIQYF	TGTGCCAGCAGCTTAGATGGACAGGGTGGTTTAGCCAAAAACATTCAGTACTTC
TRBJ1-1	-	-	TRBV29-1	13	CSPSQGGLAEAFF	TGCAGCCCCTCCCAAGGAGGGTTGGCTGAAGCTTTCTTT
TRBJ2-1	TRBD2	few	TRBV4-1	15	CASSQALAVYNEQFF	TGCGCCAGCAGCCAAGCACTAGCGGTTTACAATGAGCAGTTCTTC
TRBJ2-5	TRBD2	few	TRBV7-2	16	CASSSYLAGGGETQYF	TGTGCCAGCAGCTCCTATTTAGCGGGAGGAGGGGAGACCCAGTACTTC
TRBJ2-2	TRBD2	-	TRBV9	19	CASSPMRSGSGPNTGELFF	TGTGCCAGCAGTCCCATGCGCAGCGGGAGTGGGCCGAACACCGGGGAGCTGTTTTTT
TRBJ1-5	-	-	TRBV28	12	CASRAGTQPQHF	TGTGCCAGCAGAGCGGGTACTCAGCCCCAGCATTTT
TRBJ1-2	-	-	TRBV2	12	CASSYDSYGYTF	TGTGCCAGCAGTTACGACAGTTATGGCTACACCTTC
TRBJ2-7	TRBD2	-	TRBV18	12	CASSPGGYEQYF	TGTGCCAGCTCACCGGGAGGGTACGAGCAGTACTTC
TRBJ2-7	TRBD1	few	TRBV7-8	12	CASSEGGPRTYF	TGTGCCAGCAGCGAAGGGGGCCCTAGGACGTACTTC
TRBJ1-1	-	few	TRBV7-8	12	CASSAQGPEAFF	TGTGCCAGCAGCGCCCAGGGTCCTGAAGCTTTCTTT
TRBJ2-5	TRBD2	few	TRBV9	15	CASSVGWGGLATQYF	TGTGCCAGCAGCGTGGGGTGGGGAGGGTTGGCGACCCAGTACTTC
TRBJ1-4	TRBD1	few	TRBV30	13	CACQGQGNEKLFF	TGTGCCTGCCAGGGACAGGGTAATGAAAAACTGTTTTTT
TRBJ2-1	-	few	TRBV7-3	14	CASSLRGSYNEQFF	TGTGCCAGCAGCCTCAGAGGGTCCTACAATGAGCAGTTCTTC
TRBJ2-3	TRBD1	few	TRBV18	14	CASSPTGSTDTQYF	TGTGCCAGCTCACCGACAGGGTCCACAGATACGCAGTATTTT
TRBJ2-7	TRBD1	few	TRBV29-1	13	CSVRTGSTYEQYF	TGCAGCGTGAGGACAGGGTCCACCTACGAGCAGTACTTC
TRBJ1-1	-	-	TRBV7-3	13	CASSLVVNTEAFF	TGTGCCAGCAGCTTGGTAGTGAACACTGAAGCTTTCTTT
TRBJ1-5	-	few	TRBV19	15	CASSMEQFSNQPQHF	TGTGCCAGTAGTATGGAACAGTTTAGCAATCAGCCCCAGCATTTT
TRBJ2-1	-	few	TRBV7-8	12	CASGGAVNEQFF	TGTGCCAGCGGGGGCGCAGTAAATGAGCAGTTCTTC
TRBJ1-1	-	-	TRBV28	14	CASSLGLDSGQAFF	TGTGCCAGCAGTTTAGGCTTGGACTCTGGGCAAGCTTTCTTT
TRBJ1-5	-	-	TRBV30	15	CAWSDPGTLNQPQHF	TGTGCCTGGAGTGACCCCGGGACACTTAATCAGCCCCAGCATTTT
TRBJ1-6	TRBD1	-	TRBV4-3	14	CASSQGTGDSPLHF	TGCGCCAGCAGCCAGGGGACAGGGGATTCACCCCTCCACTTT
TRBJ1-4	TRBD1	-	TRBV18	14	CASSPGQGSEKLFF	TGTGCCAGCTCGCCGGGACAGGGAAGTGAAAAACTGTTTTTT
TRBJ2-3	-	-	TRBV29-1	14	CSVCTDRCTDTQYF	TGCAGCGTATGCACAGACCGTTGCACAGATACGCAGTATTTT
TRBJ2-7	TRBD2	few	TRBV19	13	CASSQREFDEQYF	TGTGCCAGTAGTCAGCGGGAGTTCGACGAGCAGTACTTC
TRBJ2-1	TRBD2	-	TRBV7-2	16	CASSLLGTSGRNEQFF	TGTGCCAGCAGCTTACTGGGGACTAGCGGGAGGAATGAGCAGTTCTTC
TRBJ1-1	-	-	TRBV7-9	11	CASSLGVRAFF	TGTGCCAGCAGCTTAGGAGTACGGGCTTTCTTT
TRBJ2-1	TRBD2	-	TRBV28	17	CASSSGGEGPVYNEQFF	TGTGCCAGCAGTTCTGGTGGGGAGGGGCCCGTATACAATGAGCAGTTCTTC
TRBJ2-3	TRBD1	-	TRBV9	15	CASSVRQGLTDTQYF	TGTGCCAGCAGCGTACGACAGGGCCTCACAGATACGCAGTATTTT